The 7 T cell receptor beta chains in this list originate from one sample, sequenced in a study of T cell responses to AZD1222 COVID-19 vaccine. The method was immunoSEQ multiplex PCR; TCRdb's version includes in-frame clones alone and lacks a portion of them. The sample includes around 99,000 clones, about 88% of them seen just once. The specimen was peripheral blood, collected on day 0 of AZD1222 vaccination. All receptors come from an adult in good health.

CDR3 coding DNA: TGTGCCAGTAGTATAAGGGCTAATTCACCCCTCCACTTT. Encoded protein: CASSIRANSPLHF. The chain uses TRBV19 and TRBJ1-6, with unresolved D. The germline V gene encodes CDR1 LNHDA and CDR2 SQIVND (reference sequence). This CDR3 is 13 amino acids long. With 2 bases removed from V and 6 bases from J, the gap between germline ends came to 5 bases.

DNA of the CDR3: TGTGCCAGCAGCTGGGGGTTAGGGGATTCACCCCTCCACTTT. Translating gives CASSWGLGDSPLHF. J is TRBJ1-6 and V is TRBV7-3; D might be TRBD1 (5 bases). Germline CDR1 reads SGHTA; CDR2 reads FQGTGA. Trimming removed 4 bases at V and 8 bases at J, with 12 bases between. The CDR3 has 14 amino acids.

This clone has more than one count but fewer than ten. This chain connects TRBV5-1 to TRBJ1-5, with D possibly TRBD1 on 6 matching bases. Germline V CDR1 and CDR2: SGHRS, YFSETQ. The CDR3 length is 15 residues. V was shortened by 0 bases and J by 4 bases, with 11 bases between the two germline ends. CDR3 nucleotide sequence: TGCGCCAGCAGCTTGGACTCAGGGGCAAATCAGCCCCAGCATTTT. Its protein is CASSLDSGANQPQHF.

V is TRBV5-1 and J is TRBJ2-5; TRBD2 matches 8 bases. With V trimmed by 3 bases and J by 7 bases, 14 bases remained unmatched. The CDR3 contains 16 residues. In germline, CDR1 is SGHRS, CDR2 YFSETQ. For the CDR3, the DNA is TGCGCCAGCAGCTCCCGGGAGGGGGGACCTTCGGGGACCCAGTACTTC. Its protein is CASSSREGGPSGTQYF.

In nucleotides, the CDR3 is TGTGCCAGCAGCAGACTAGCGGGAGGGCCAAGTTGGAATGAGCAGTTCTTC. Translation: CASSRLAGGPSWNEQFF. The V call is TRBV9, the J call TRBJ2-1; 14 nucleotides align to TRBD2. The CDR3 consists of 17 residues. Germline CDR1 is SGDLS and CDR2 is YYNGEE. Losses at the gene ends were 4 bases for V and 7 bases for J; bases not matched to a gene: 10.

The chain is built from TRBV9 and TRBJ2-7; the D call may be TRBD1 or TRBD2 (5 bases each). This CDR3 has 14 residues. CDR1 and CDR2 from the germline V gene are SGDLS and YYNGEE. Trimming shortened V by 7 bases and J by 4 bases, and 18 bases separated the two germline ends. DNA for the CDR3: TGTGCCAGCTCCGAGGGGAACTTCGGGTACGAGCAGTACTTC. This translates into CASSEGNFGYEQYF.

V is TRBV5-1 and J is TRBJ2-2; D is uncertain. The V gene's germline CDR1 is SGHRS and CDR2 YFSETQ. V lost 0 bases and J lost 5, with 8 bases in between. The length of the CDR3 is 14 residues. The CDR3: CASSLDISTGELFF. Here the CDR3 DNA reads TGCGCCAGCAGCTTGGACATTTCGACCGGGGAGCTGTTTTTT.